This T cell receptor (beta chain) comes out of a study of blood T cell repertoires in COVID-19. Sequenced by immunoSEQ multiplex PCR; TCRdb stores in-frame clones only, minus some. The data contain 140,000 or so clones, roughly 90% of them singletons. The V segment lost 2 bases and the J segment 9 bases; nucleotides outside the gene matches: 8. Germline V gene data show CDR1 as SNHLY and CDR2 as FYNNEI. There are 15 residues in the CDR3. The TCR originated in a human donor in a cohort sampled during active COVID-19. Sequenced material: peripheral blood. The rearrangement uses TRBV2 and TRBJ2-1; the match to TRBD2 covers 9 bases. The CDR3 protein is CASSEIAGVRTEQFF. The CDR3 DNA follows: TGTGCCAGCAGTGAAATAGCGGGGGTCCGGACTGAGCAGTTCTTC.